The 5 T cell receptor beta chains listed next were all sequenced from one sample in a study of shared clonotypes between healthy human individuals. Naivety among CD8 cells was defined by CD45RO negativity and positive CCR7 selection, thereby excluding terminally differentiated effector memory CD45RA+ cells. Data came from immunoSEQ multiplex PCR; TCRdb stores just in-frame clones and leaves some out. Seen here are about 2.2 million clones, around 95% observed once, and the top ten hold around 1.7%. The sample taken for sequencing was naive CD8+ T cells from PBMCs. The receptor set was obtained from a man between 18 and 29 years old in good health. Some clones in this sample may be carry-over from other donors' samples.

J is TRBJ1-2 and V is TRBV29-1; 8 bases align to TRBD1. V dropped 6 bases and J dropped 3; count of bases not matched to a gene: 3. The CDR3 covers 12 residues. Per the germline V gene, CDR1 is SQVTM and CDR2 is ANQGSEA. The CDR3 spells CSVLGQDYGYTF. As DNA, the CDR3 is TGCAGCGTCCTGGGACAGGACTATGGCTACACCTTC.

About this clone itself: Distinct nucleotide sequences in the sample also encode this CDR3. The chain links TRBV27 to TRBJ2-7; D ambiguous. Germline assignment: CDR1 MNHEY and CDR2 SMNVEV (reference sequence). CDR3 length: 14 residues. V was trimmed by 3 bases and J by 0 bases, leaving 9 bases between them. The CDR3 spells CASSLGRSSYEQYF. DNA of the CDR3: TGTGCCAGCAGTTTGGGTAGAAGCTCCTACGAGCAGTACTTC.

The chain recombines TRBV27 with TRBJ2-1, with TRBD2 matching over 10 bases. The J segment lost 9 bases and the V segment lost 4 bases, leaving 9 bases of the junction unmatched. The CDR3 sequence is 15 residues long. Germline CDR1 MNHEY, CDR2 SMNVEV (reference sequence). CDR3 bases: TGTGCCAGCAGTTCCAGAAGCGGGAGGGCCGGTGAGCAGTTCTTC. Translation gives CASSSRSGRAGEQFF.

The chain recombines TRBV19 with TRBJ2-7, with a tentative D call TRBD2 (7 bases). CDR1 is LNHDA and CDR2 is SQIVND in the germline V gene (reference sequence). The CDR3 extends over 20 amino acids. V lost 2 bases to trimming and J lost 1 base, with 27 bases between them. The CDR3 loop is CASSIKGGSSYGQRSYEQYF. The CDR3 DNA reads as TGTGCCAGTAGTATAAAGGGGGGGAGCTCCTACGGCCAGAGGTCCTACGAGCAGTACTTC.

This clone has only one observation. The chain uses TRBV7-3 and TRBJ2-1, with TRBD1 as a possible D gene (8 bases). Trimming pared 4 bases from V and 5 bases from J, leaving 24 bases between. There are 18 residues in the CDR3. The germline gives CDR1 SGHTA, CDR2 FQGTGA. The CDR3 DNA reads as TGTGCCAGCAGCTCAGGACAGGGTTGGCTAGCGGAAGACAATGAGCAGTTCTTC. It specifies CASSSGQGWLAEDNEQFF.